The next 5 T cell receptor beta chains were all read from a single sample in a study of cytomegalovirus exposure and HLA in healthy donors. The study ran its PCR with 60 Vbeta and 13 Jbeta primers. The method was immunoSEQ multiplex PCR; TCRdb's version includes in-frame clones alone and lacks a portion of them. The sample includes hundreds of thousands of clones, roughly 80% of them seen just once. Sequenced material: PBMCs. These receptors were obtained from a girl aged 5 to 17 in good health and CMV-seronegative.

The V gene is TRBV4-3, the J gene TRBJ2-1, with D possibly matching TRBD2 (5 bases). Trimming stripped 2 bases from V and 13 bases from J, with 15 bases between. This CDR3 contains 13 residues. CDR1 and CDR2 (germline): LGHNA, YSLEER. CDR3 nucleotides: TGCGCCAGCAGCCAATTGCCGGGAAGGACCCAGTTCTTC. Translated: CASSQLPGRTQFF.

J is TRBJ2-1 and V is TRBV28, with TRBD2 matching over 7 bases. V gave up 5 bases and J gave up 3 bases; unmatched junction bases: 13. The germline gives CDR1 MDHEN, CDR2 SYDVKM. CDR3 length equals 17 residues. The CDR3 here is CASSRLASGRSYNEQFF. The CDR3 nucleotides read TGTGCCAGCAGTAGACTAGCTAGCGGACGAAGCTACAATGAGCAGTTCTTC.

This chain uses TRBV5-4 with TRBJ2-1; 14 bases agree with TRBD2. Germline loops: CDR1 SGHNT, CDR2 YYREEE (reference sequence). The CDR3 length is 19 residues. V trimming: 5 bases; J trimming: 0 bases; junction bases outside the gene matches: 10. DNA for the CDR3: TGTGCCAGCAGTTCTCGGGGGACTAGCGGGGGCAGCTCCTACAATGAGCAGTTCTTC. This encodes CASSSRGTSGGSSYNEQFF.

The V call is TRBV5-4, the J call TRBJ2-7; D remains ambiguous. In germline, CDR1 is SGHNT, CDR2 YYREEE (reference sequence). The CDR3 consists of 14 residues. V was cut by 0 bases and J by 4 bases, with 11 bases left in between. As DNA, the CDR3 is TGTGCCAGCAGCTTGGGGGTAGCCGCATACGAGCAGTACTTC. It translates to CASSLGVAAYEQYF.

The CDR3 DNA is TGTGCCAGCAGTGGGGACAGGGGGAAAGCTTTCTTT. Translation gives CASSGDRGKAFF. The rearrangement joins TRBV6-5 to TRBJ1-1, with TRBD1 identical over 11 bases. Looked up from germline, CDR1 is MNHEY and CDR2 is SVGAGI. Trimming took 5 bases from V and 9 from J; bases not matched to a gene: 2. The CDR3 runs to 12 residues.